The clone carrying this T cell receptor beta chain has more than one count but fewer than ten. Its cognate antigen is unknown. These data are taken from a study of T cells after yellow fever vaccination. CDR3 length equals 18 residues. Trimming left V 0 bases short and J 0 bases short, with 16 bases between. Germline V gives CDR1 SGDLS, CDR2 YYNGEE. TCRdb re-analysed the 5' RACE reads in MiXCR, keeping a single row per CDR3 protein. This sample has 620,000 or so distinct CDR3 sequences, with 17% found just once. Study-wide results and limits: The study re-detected most primary-vaccination clones after the booster (approximately 96% CD4, 80% to 90% CD8). Abundant bulk-population clonotypes could contaminate the FACS-sorted repertoires.

The chain uses TRBV9 and TRBJ1-3, with D hard to call. This TCR was sampled from a man aged 18 to 35 who received the YFV17D yellow fever vaccine. Sequenced material: PBMCs, taken 5 to 6 days after the first yellow fever vaccination. The CDR3 sequence: CASSVGQKGGRSGNTIYF. In nucleotides, the CDR3 is TGTGCCAGCAGCGTAGGCCAGAAAGGAGGACGCTCTGGAAACACCATATATTTT.